This TCR beta chain stems from a study of control samples from healthy donors and cancer patients. The assay was immunoSEQ multiplex PCR, and TCRdb's table has in-frame clones only and misses some. The sample records 98,000 or so clones, roughly 83% being singletons. The sequence was obtained from a woman aged 30 to 39 in good health. Sequencing was performed on blood.

The CDR3 nucleotides are TGTGCCAGCTCACCAGTTCGGTCGGATGGGGGGAGCACAGATACGCAGTATTTT. Amino acids: CASSPVRSDGGSTDTQYF. The rearrangement uses TRBV18 and TRBJ2-3; a weak D match, TRBD2 (6 bases). Germline lookup yields CDR1 KGHSH and CDR2 LQKENI. The V end was cut by 2 bases, the J end by 0 bases, with 18 bases between. This CDR3 region has 18 residues. Variable domain in full (rest from reference TRBV18 and TRBJ2-3): NAGVMQNPRHLVRRRGQEARLRCSPMKGHSHVYWYRQLPEEGLKFMVYLQKENIIDESGMPKERFSAEFPKEGPSILRIQQVVRGDSAAYFCASSPVRSDGGSTDTQYFGPGTRLTVL.